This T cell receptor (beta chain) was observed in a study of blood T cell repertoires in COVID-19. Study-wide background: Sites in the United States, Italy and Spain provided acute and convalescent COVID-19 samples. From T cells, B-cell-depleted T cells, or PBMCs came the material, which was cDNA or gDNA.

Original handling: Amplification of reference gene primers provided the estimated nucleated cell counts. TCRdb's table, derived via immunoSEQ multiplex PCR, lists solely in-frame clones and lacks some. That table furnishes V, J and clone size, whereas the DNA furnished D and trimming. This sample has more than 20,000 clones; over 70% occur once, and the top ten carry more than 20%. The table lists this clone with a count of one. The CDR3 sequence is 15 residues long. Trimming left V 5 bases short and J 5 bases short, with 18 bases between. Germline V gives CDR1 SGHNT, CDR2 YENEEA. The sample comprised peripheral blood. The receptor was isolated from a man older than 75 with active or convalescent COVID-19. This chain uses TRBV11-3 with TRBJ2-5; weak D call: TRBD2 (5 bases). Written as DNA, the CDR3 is TGTGCCAGCAGCGTCTCAGGACTTATGGGGGAGACCCAGTACTTC. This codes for CASSVSGLMGETQYF.